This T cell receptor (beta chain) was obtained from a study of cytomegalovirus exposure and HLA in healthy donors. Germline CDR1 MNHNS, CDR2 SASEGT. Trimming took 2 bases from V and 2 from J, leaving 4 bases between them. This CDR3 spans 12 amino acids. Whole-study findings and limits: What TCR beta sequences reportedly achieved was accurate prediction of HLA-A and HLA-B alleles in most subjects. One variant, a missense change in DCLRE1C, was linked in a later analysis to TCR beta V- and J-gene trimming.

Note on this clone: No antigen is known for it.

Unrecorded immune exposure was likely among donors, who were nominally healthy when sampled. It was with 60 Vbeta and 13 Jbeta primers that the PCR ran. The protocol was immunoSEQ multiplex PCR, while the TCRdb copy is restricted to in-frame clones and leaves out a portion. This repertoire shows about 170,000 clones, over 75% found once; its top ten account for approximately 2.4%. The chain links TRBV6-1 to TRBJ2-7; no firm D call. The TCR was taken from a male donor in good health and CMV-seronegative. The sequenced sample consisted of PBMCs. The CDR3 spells CASSETAYEQYF. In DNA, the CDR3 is TGTGCCAGCAGTGAAACGGCCTACGAGCAGTACTTC.